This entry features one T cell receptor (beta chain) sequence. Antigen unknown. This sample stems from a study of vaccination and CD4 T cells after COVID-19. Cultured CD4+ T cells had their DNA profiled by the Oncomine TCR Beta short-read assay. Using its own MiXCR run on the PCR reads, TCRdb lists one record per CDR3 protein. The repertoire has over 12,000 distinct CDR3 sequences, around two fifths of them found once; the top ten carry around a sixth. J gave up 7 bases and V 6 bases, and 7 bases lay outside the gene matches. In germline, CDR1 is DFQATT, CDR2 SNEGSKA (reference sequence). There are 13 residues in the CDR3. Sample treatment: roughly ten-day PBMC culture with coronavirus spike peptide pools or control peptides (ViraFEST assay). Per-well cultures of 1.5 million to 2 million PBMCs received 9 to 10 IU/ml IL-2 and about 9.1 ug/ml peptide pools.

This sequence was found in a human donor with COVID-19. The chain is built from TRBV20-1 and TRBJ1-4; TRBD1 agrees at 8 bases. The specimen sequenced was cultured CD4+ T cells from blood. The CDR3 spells CSASDRATEKLFF. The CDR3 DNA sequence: TGCAGTGCCTCGGACAGGGCGACTGAAAAACTGTTTTTT.